A single sample gave rise to the 9 T cell receptor beta chains below, sequenced in a study of cytomegalovirus exposure and HLA in healthy donors. In the PCR, 60 Vbeta and 13 Jbeta primers were used. Libraries were prepared by immunoSEQ multiplex PCR; TCRdb keeps only in-frame clonotypes and omits some of them. The sample lists around 150,000 clones; 77% were seen once. The sequenced sample consisted of PBMCs. Receptor source: a man aged 25 to 45 in good health and CMV-seronegative.

The chain employs TRBV9 and TRBJ1-1; D ambiguous. Between the trimmed V and J ends, which lost 4 bases and 1 base, there was a span of 11 bases. Per germline, CDR1 SGDLS and CDR2 YYNGEE. This CDR3 has 14 amino acids. CDR3 sequence reads: CASSPRWQNTEAFF. The DNA of the CDR3 is TGTGCCAGCAGCCCACGTTGGCAGAACACTGAAGCTTTCTTT.

J is TRBJ2-7 and V is TRBV5-1; a possible D gene is TRBD1 (6 bases). CDR1 is SGHRS and CDR2 is YFSETQ in the germline V gene. The ends were cut back, 2 bases at V and 1 base at J, with 10 bases in the middle. There are 14 residues in the CDR3. The CDR3 DNA is TGCGCCAGCAGCTTCGGACAGCCATCCTACGAGCAGTACTTC. As protein: CASSFGQPSYEQYF.

This clone turned up a few times. The genes are TRBV2 and TRBJ2-3, with TRBD1 matching 9 bases. This CDR3 comprises 13 residues. Germline trimming cut 6 bases from V and 3 bases from J; bases unmatched to any gene: 1. Germline-derived CDR1 and CDR2 are SNHLY and FYNNEI. Written as DNA, the CDR3 is TGTGCCAGCAGGGACAGGGGTACAGATACGCAGTATTTT. Translated: CASRDRGTDTQYF.

CDR3 coding DNA: TGTGCCATCAGTGTTTCAGCTAGCGGGAGCTATGGAGATACGCAGTATTTT. Amino acid sequence: CAISVSASGSYGDTQYF. This chain joins TRBV10-3 and TRBJ2-3, with TRBD2 identical over 10 bases. This CDR3 comprises 17 residues. Losses at the gene ends were 4 bases for V and 5 bases for J; bases not matched to a gene: 12. Germline-derived CDR1 and CDR2 are ENHRY and SYGVKD.

The CDR3 protein is CASNPGTVGTEAFF. CDR3 coding DNA: TGCGCCAGCAACCCCGGGACAGTCGGCACTGAAGCTTTCTTT. The gene calls are TRBV5-1 and TRBJ1-1, with 7 bases identical to TRBD1. This CDR3 is 14 amino acids long. Germline CDR1 is SGHRS and CDR2 is YFSETQ. Germline trimming cut 6 bases from V and 4 bases from J; bases unmatched to any gene: 9.

The V call is TRBV30, the J call TRBJ2-1; no clear D. Trimming pared 0 bases from V and 4 bases from J, leaving 7 bases between. The V gene's germline CDR1 is GTSNPN and CDR2 SVGIG (reference sequence). The CDR3 has 13 amino acids. The CDR3 sequence is CAWSVTPYNEQFF. The CDR3 DNA sequence: TGTGCCTGGAGTGTAACACCTTACAATGAGCAGTTCTTC.

The gene calls are TRBV28 and TRBJ1-5, with 10 bases that match TRBD1. The germline V gene encodes CDR1 MDHEN and CDR2 SYDVKM. This CDR3 has 16 amino acids. The V segment lost 5 bases and the J segment 3 bases; nucleotides outside the gene matches: 7. The CDR3 bases are TGTGCCAGCAGTCCTACGACAGGGGGCACCAATCAGCCCCAGCATTTT. It encodes CASSPTTGGTNQPQHF.

The count of this clone is one. The chain recombines TRBV7-2 with TRBJ2-1, with D possibly matching TRBD2 (7 bases). CDR3 length: 15 residues. V was pared by 3 bases and J by 4 bases, with 13 bases between. Germline V gives CDR1 SGHTA, CDR2 FQGNSA. The CDR3 DNA reads as TGTGCCAGCAGCTTGGGGGGGGGCCATTACAATGAGCAGTTCTTC. Its translation is CASSLGGGHYNEQFF.

The chain has TRBV6-5 and TRBJ2-7, with TRBD2 identical over 9 bases. CDR3 length: 14 amino acids. V dropped 6 bases and J dropped 7; count of bases not matched to a gene: 10. From germline, CDR1 is MNHEY and CDR2 SVGAGI. The CDR3 region is CASSLGLASIEQYF. DNA of the CDR3: TGTGCCAGCAGCCTCGGACTAGCGTCGATTGAGCAGTACTTC.